This is a list of T cell receptor beta chains from one sample in a study of blood T cell repertoires in COVID-19. The assay was immunoSEQ multiplex PCR, and TCRdb's table has in-frame clones only and misses some. The table has some 320,000 clones, approximately 90% seen once. The sequenced material came from PBMCs or T cells enriched from blood (not recorded which). Receptors were obtained from a young woman who had been exposed to COVID-19. CDR3s include the opening cysteine and the closing phenylalanine or tryptophan. A D gene is named only where the DNA matches it firmly. Size tells how often a clone was seen (once, few, many) or the class of an expanded clone, and some rows leave it out.

j_call: TRBJ1-1; v_call: TRBV6-5; d_call: TRBD1; clone_size: -; cdr3_aa: CASSYSGTGWVTEAFF; cdr3_nt: TGTGCCAGCAGTTACTCGGGGACAGGGTGGGTCACTGAAGCTTTCTTT
j_call: TRBJ1-5; v_call: TRBV27; d_call: -; clone_size: few; cdr3_aa: CASSLRYLFGQPQHF; cdr3_nt: TGTGCCAGCAGTTTGAGGTACCTGTTTGGACAGCCCCAGCATTTT
j_call: TRBJ2-3; v_call: TRBV7-9; d_call: -; clone_size: -; cdr3_aa: CASSPPGLPRRDTQYF; cdr3_nt: TGTGCCAGCAGCCCTCCGGGACTTCCACGAAGAGATACGCAGTATTTT
j_call: TRBJ2-7; v_call: TRBV7-2; d_call: TRBD2; clone_size: -; cdr3_aa: CASSSTAGGPYEQYF; cdr3_nt: TGTGCCAGCAGCTCAACAGCGGGGGGACCCTACGAGCAGTACTTC
j_call: TRBJ2-7; v_call: TRBV6-1; d_call: -; clone_size: -; cdr3_aa: CASSEVGHYEQYF; cdr3_nt: TGTGCCAGCAGTGAAGTGGGACACTACGAGCAGTACTTC
j_call: TRBJ1-2; v_call: TRBV5-6; d_call: TRBD1; clone_size: -; cdr3_aa: CASSPGDRGFSGLYGYTF; cdr3_nt: TGTGCCAGCAGCCCCGGGGACAGGGGCTTCTCTGGCCTCTATGGCTACACCTTC
j_call: TRBJ1-5; v_call: TRBV7-2; d_call: -; clone_size: -; cdr3_aa: CASSLASGGSNQPQHF; cdr3_nt: TGTGCCAGCAGCTTAGCGTCCGGAGGGAGCAATCAGCCCCAGCATTTT
j_call: TRBJ1-6; v_call: TRBV14; d_call: TRBD1; clone_size: -; cdr3_aa: CASSHPRGTLHF; cdr3_nt: TGTGCCAGCAGCCATCCCAGGGGGACCCTCCACTTT
j_call: TRBJ1-5; v_call: TRBV4-3; d_call: -; clone_size: -; cdr3_aa: CASSQDLWGEGDQPQHF; cdr3_nt: TGCGCCAGCAGCCAAGATTTGTGGGGGGAGGGGGATCAGCCCCAGCATTTT
j_call: TRBJ1-2; v_call: TRBV7-2; d_call: TRBD1; clone_size: -; cdr3_aa: CASRPEPGGRYTF; cdr3_nt: TGTGCCAGCAGACCAGAGCCAGGGGGACGCTACACCTTC
j_call: TRBJ2-7; v_call: TRBV19; d_call: TRBD2; clone_size: -; cdr3_aa: CASSPGAGGSYEQYF; cdr3_nt: TGTGCCAGTAGCCCTGGGGCGGGGGGTTCCTACGAGCAGTACTTC
j_call: TRBJ2-2; v_call: TRBV19; d_call: -; clone_size: -; cdr3_aa: CASSMTRGNTGELFF; cdr3_nt: TGTGCCAGTAGTATGACCAGGGGGAACACCGGGGAGCTGTTTTTT
j_call: TRBJ2-7; v_call: TRBV2; d_call: -; clone_size: -; cdr3_aa: CASSETQREQYF; cdr3_nt: TGTGCCAGCAGTGAGACGCAGCGGGAGCAGTACTTC
j_call: TRBJ2-2; v_call: TRBV6-5; d_call: -; clone_size: -; cdr3_aa: CASRGPNTGELFF; cdr3_nt: TGTGCCAGCCGCGGGCCGAACACCGGGGAGCTGTTTTTT
j_call: TRBJ1-3; v_call: TRBV6-5; d_call: TRBD1; clone_size: few; cdr3_aa: CASTPDRGQGNTIYF; cdr3_nt: TGTGCCAGCACCCCAGACAGGGGGCAGGGAAACACCATATATTTT
j_call: TRBJ2-1; v_call: TRBV5-1; d_call: TRBD2; clone_size: -; cdr3_aa: CASSRAGGGDEQFF; cdr3_nt: TGCGCCAGCAGCCGAGCGGGGGGCGGGGATGAGCAGTTCTTC
j_call: TRBJ2-5; v_call: TRBV9; d_call: -; clone_size: once; cdr3_aa: CASSSEGGGPETQYF; cdr3_nt: TGTGCCAGCAGCTCCGAAGGCGGGGGCCCTGAGACCCAGTACTTC
j_call: TRBJ1-1; v_call: TRBV6-5; d_call: -; clone_size: once; cdr3_aa: CASSYYRSAFF; cdr3_nt: TGTGCCAGCAGTTACTACAGGTCTGCTTTCTTT
j_call: TRBJ1-4; v_call: TRBV12-5; d_call: TRBD1; clone_size: -; cdr3_aa: CASGRGQGVPNEKLFF; cdr3_nt: TGTGCTAGTGGGCGGGGACAGGGAGTGCCTAATGAAAAACTGTTTTTT